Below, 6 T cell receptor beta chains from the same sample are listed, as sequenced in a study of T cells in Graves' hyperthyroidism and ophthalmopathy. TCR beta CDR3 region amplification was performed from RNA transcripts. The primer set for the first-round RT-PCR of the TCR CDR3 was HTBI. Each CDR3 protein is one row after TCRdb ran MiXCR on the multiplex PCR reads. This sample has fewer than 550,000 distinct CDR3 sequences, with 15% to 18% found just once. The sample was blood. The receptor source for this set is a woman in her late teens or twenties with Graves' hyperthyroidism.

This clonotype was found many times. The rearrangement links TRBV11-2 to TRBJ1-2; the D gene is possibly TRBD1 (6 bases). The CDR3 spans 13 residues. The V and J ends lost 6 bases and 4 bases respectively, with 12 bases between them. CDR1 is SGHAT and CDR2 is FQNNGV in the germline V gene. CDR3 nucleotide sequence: TGTGCCAGCAGTCTTGACAGGCTCTATGGCTACACCTTC. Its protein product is CASSLDRLYGYTF.

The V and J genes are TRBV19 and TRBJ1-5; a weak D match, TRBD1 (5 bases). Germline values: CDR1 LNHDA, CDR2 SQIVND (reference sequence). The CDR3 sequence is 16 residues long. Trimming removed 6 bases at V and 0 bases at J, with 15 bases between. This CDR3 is CASSYDSYYSNQPQHF. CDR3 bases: TGTGCCAGTAGCTACGACAGCTACTATAGCAATCAGCCCCAGCATTTT.

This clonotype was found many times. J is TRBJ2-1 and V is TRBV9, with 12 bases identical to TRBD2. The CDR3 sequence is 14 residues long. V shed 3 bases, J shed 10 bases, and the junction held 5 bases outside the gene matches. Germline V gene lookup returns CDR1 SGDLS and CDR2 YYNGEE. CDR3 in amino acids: CASSASGLAGEQFF. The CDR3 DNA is TGTGCCAGCAGCGCCTCAGGACTAGCGGGAGAGCAGTTCTTC.

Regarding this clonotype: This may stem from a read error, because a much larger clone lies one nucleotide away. DNA of the CDR3: TGCGCCAGCAGCTGGGCGGGAGGTGGGAGTGAGCAGTTCTTC. Translation gives CASSWAGGGSEQFF. The chain employs TRBV5-1 and TRBJ2-1; 8 bases align to TRBD2. There are 14 residues in the CDR3. The trim removed 3 bases at V and 9 bases at J, leaving 8 bases unmatched. Looked up from germline, CDR1 is SGHRS and CDR2 is YFSETQ.

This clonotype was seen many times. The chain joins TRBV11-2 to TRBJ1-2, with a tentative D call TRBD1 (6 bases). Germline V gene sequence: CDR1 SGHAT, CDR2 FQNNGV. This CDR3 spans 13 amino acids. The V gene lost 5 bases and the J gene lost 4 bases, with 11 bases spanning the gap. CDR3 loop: CASSPGHSYGYTF. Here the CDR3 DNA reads TGTGCCAGCAGCCCGGGACACTCCTATGGCTACACCTTC.

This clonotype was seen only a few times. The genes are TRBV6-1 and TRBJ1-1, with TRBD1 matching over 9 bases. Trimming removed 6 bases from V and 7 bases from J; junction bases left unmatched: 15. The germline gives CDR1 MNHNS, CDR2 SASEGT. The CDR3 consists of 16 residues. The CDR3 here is CASRRTDPGQGYEAFF. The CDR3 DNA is TGTGCCAGCAGGCGTACTGATCCGGGACAGGGCTATGAAGCTTTCTTT.